This TCR beta chain is from a study of T cell repertoires in cytomegalovirus infection. Whole-study context: Selected CMV epitopes included recently identified HLA-C-restricted ones as well as well-studied HLA-B-restricted ones. Both CMV infection and a matching HLA type were indicated by public TCR beta signatures.

CDR3 length: 14 residues. Deletions cut 3 bases from V and 5 bases from J, with 12 bases between. Regarding this clonotype: Its target is not known.

TCRdb redid the calling of the reads with MiXCR, one entry per CDR3 protein. Of 550,000 to 700,000 distinct CDR3 sequences in the sample, 40% are singletons; the top ten hold 48%. The sequence was collected from a human donor in good health (CMV status not recorded). Some clones in this sample may be carry-over from other donors' samples. The sequences come from cultured PBMCs, collected from culture after CMV antigen stimulation. The rearrangement joins TRBV12-3 or TRBV12-4 to TRBJ2-3; D perhaps matches TRBD2 (6 bases). This CDR3 reads CASSFFPSEDTQYF. The CDR3 coding sequence is TGTGCCAGCAGTTTTTTTCCTAGCGAAGATACGCAGTATTTT.